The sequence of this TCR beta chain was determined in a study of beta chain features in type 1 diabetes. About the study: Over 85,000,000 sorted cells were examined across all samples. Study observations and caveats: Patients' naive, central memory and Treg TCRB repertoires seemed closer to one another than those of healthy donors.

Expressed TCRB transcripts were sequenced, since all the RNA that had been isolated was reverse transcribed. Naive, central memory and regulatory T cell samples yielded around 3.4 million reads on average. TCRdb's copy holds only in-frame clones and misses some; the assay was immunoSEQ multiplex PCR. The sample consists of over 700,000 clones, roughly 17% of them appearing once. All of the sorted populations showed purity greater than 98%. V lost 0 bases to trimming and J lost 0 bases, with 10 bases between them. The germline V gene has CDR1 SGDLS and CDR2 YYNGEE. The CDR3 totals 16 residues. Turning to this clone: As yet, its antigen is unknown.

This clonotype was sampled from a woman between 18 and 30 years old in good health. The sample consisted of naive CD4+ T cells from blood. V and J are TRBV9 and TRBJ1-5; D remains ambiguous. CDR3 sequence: CASSVVRNYSNQPQHF. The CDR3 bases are TGTGCCAGCAGCGTAGTCAGAAATTATAGCAATCAGCCCCAGCATTTT.